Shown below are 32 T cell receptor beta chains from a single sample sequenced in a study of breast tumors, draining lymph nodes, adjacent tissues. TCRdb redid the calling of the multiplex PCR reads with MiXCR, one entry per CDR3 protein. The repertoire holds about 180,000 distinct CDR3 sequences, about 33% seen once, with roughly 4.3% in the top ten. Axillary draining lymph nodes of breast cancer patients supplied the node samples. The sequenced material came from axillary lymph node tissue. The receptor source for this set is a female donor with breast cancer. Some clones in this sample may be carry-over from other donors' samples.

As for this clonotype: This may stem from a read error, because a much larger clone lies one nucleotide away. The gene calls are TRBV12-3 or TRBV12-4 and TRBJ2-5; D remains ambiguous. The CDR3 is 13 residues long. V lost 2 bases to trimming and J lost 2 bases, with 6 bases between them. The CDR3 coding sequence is TGTGCCAGCAGTTTACGAGTTCAAGAGACCCAGTACTTC. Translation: CASSLRVQETQYF.

CDR3: CSTVTMNTEAFF. The CDR3 bases are TGCAGCACCGTCACTATGAACACTGAAGCTTTCTTT. The V and J genes are TRBV29-1 and TRBJ1-1; D ambiguous. Trimming cost V 8 bases and J 0 bases, with 10 bases left between them. Germline lookup yields CDR1 SQVTM and CDR2 ANQGSEA. The CDR3 consists of 12 residues.

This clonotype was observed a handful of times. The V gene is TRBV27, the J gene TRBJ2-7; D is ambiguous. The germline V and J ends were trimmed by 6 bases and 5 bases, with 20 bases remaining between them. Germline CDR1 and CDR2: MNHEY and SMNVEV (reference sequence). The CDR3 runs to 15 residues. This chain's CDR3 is CASSISGPIPDEQYF. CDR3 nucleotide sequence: TGTGCCAGCAGCATATCCGGGCCCATACCTGACGAGCAGTACTTC.

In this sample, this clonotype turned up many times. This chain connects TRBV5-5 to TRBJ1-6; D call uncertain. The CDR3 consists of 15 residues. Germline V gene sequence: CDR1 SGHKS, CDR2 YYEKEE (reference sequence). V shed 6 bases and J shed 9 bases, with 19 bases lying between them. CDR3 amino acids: CASNQGSPNSSPLHF. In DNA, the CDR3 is TGTGCCAGCAATCAAGGGAGCCCTAACAGTTCACCCCTCCACTTT.

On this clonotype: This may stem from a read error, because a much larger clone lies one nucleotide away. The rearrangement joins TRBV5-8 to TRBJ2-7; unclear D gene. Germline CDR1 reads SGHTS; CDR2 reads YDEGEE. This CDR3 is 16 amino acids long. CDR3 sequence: CASGLVGSHHVGEQYF. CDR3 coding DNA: TGTGCCAGCGGCTTGGTCGGAAGCCACCACGTAGGCGAGCAGTACTTC.

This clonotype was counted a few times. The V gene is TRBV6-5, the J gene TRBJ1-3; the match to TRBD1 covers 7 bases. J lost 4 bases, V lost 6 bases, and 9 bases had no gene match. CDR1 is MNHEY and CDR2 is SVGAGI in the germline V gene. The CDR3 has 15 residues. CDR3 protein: CASRRGRGPGNTIYF. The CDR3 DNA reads TGTGCCAGCAGAAGGGGGCGCGGTCCAGGAAACACCATATATTTT.

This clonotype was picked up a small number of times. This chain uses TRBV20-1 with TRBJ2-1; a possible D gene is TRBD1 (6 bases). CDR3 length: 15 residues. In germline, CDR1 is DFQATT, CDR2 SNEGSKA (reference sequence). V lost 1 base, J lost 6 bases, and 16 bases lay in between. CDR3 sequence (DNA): TGCAGTGCTAGAGGCCAGGGGAGAACCTCCAATGAGCAGTTCTTC. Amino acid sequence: CSARGQGRTSNEQFF.

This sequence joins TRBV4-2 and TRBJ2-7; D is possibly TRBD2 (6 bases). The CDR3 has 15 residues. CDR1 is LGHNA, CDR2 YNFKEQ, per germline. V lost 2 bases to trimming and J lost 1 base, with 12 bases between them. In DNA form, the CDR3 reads TGTGCCAGCAGCCAAAGTAGCGGCCTTTCCTACGAGCAGTACTTC. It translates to CASSQSSGLSYEQYF.

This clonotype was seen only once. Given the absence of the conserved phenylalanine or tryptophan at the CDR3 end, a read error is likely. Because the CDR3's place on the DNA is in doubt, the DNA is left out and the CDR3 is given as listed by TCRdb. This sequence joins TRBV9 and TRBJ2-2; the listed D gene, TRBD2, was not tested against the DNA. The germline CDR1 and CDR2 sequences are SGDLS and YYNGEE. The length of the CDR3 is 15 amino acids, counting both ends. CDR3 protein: CASSSGPANTGELRI.

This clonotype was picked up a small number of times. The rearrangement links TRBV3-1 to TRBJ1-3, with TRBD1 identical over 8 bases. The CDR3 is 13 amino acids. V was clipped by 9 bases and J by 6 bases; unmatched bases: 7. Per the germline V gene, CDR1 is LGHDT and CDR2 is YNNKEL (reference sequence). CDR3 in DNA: TGTGCCAGTAGGGGACAGGTGGAAAACACCATATATTTT. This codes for CASRGQVENTIYF.

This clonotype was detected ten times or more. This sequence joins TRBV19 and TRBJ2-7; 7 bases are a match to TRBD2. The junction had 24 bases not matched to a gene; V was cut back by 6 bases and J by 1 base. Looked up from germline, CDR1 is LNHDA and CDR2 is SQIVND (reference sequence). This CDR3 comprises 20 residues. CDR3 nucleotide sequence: TGTGCCAGTAGCCCGAGCTTGTCTGGCGGGAGTCTTGGTTTATCCTACGAGCAGTACTTC. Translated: CASSPSLSGGSLGLSYEQYF.

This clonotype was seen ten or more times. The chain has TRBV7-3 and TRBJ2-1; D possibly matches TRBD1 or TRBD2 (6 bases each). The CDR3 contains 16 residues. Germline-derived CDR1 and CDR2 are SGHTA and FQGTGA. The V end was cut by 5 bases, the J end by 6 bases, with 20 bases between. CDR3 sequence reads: CASSALGGGSTNEQFF. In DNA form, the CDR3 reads TGTGCCAGCAGCGCCCTAGGGGGAGGTTCCACCAATGAGCAGTTCTTC.

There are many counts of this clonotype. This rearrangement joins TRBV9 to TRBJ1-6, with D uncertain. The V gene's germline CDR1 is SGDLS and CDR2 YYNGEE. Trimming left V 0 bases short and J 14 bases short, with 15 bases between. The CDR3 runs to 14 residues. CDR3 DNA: TGTGCCAGCAGCGTAGAAGTCCGCGCTAGCACCCTCCACTTT. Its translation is CASSVEVRASTLHF. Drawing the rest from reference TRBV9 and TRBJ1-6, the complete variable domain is DSGVTQTPKHLITATGQRVTLRCSPRSGDLSVYWYQQSLDQGLQFLIQYYNGEERAKGNILERFSAQQFPDLHSELNLSSLELGDSALYFCASSVEVRASTLHFGNGTRLTVT.

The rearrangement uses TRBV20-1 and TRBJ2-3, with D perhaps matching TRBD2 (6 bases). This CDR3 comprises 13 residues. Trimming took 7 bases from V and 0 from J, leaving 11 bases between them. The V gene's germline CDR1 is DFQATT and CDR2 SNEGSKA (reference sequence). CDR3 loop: CSVTAGSTDTQYF. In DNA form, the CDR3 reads TGCAGTGTTACCGCGGGGAGCACAGATACGCAGTATTTT.

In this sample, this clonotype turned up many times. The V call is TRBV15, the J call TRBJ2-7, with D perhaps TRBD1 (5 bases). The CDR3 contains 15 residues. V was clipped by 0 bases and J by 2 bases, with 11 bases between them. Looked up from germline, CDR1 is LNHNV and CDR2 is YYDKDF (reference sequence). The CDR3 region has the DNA TGTGCCACCAGCAGAGATGTGGGGCTGGCCTACGAGCAGTACTTC. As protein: CATSRDVGLAYEQYF. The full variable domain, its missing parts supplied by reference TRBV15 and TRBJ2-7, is DAMVIQNPRYQVTQFGKPVTLSCSQTLNHNVMYWYQQKSSQAPKLLFHYYDKDFNNEADTPDNFQSRRPNTSFCFLDIRSPGLGDTAMYLCATSRDVGLAYEQYFGPGTRLTVT.

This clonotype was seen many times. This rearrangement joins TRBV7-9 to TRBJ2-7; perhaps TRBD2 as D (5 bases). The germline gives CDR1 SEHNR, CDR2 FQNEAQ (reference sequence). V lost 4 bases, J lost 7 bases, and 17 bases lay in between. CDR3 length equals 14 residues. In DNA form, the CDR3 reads TGTGCCAGCAGCTCCGGGGTGAGTTTACGGGAGCAGTACTTC. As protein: CASSSGVSLREQYF.

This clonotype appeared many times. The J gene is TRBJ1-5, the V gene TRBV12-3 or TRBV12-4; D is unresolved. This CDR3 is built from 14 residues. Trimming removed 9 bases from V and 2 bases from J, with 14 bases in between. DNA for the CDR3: TGTGCCAGTGGACGGGGTTGGGGCAATCAGCCCCAGCATTTT. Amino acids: CASGRGWGNQPQHF.

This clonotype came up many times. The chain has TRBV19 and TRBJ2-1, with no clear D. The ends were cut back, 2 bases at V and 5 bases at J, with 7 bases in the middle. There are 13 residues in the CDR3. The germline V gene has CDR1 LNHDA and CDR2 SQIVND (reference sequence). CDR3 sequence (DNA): TGTGCCAGTAGTATAAGCCGAAACAATGAGCAGTTCTTC. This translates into CASSISRNNEQFF.

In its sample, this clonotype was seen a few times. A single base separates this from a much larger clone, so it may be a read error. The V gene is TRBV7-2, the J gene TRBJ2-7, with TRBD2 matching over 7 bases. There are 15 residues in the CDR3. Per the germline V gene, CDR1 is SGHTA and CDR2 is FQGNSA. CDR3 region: CASSSSGDRTYEQHF. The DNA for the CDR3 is TGTGCCAGCAGCTCGAGCGGGGACCGTACCTACGAGCAGCACTTC.

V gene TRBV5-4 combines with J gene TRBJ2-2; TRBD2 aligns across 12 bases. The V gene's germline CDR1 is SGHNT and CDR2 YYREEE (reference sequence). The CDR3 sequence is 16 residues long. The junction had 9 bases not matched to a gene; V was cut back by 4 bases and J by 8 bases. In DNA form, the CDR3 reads TGTGCCAGCAGCCAAGCTTCGACTAGCGGGAGTGGGGAGCTGTTTTTT. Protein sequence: CASSQASTSGSGELFF.

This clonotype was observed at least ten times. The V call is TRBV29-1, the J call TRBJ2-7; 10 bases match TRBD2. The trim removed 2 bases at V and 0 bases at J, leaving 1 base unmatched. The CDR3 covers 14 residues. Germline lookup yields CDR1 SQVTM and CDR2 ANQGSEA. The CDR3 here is CSVEIAGGSYEQYF. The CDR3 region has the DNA TGCAGCGTTGAAATAGCGGGGGGCTCCTACGAGCAGTACTTC.

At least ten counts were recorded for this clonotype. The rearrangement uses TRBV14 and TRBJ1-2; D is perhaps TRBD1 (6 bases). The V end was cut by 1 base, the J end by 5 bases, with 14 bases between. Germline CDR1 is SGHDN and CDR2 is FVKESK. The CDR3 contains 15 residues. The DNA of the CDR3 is TGTGCCAGCAGCCAAGCTGGGGGCATGGGGTATGGCTACACCTTC. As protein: CASSQAGGMGYGYTF.

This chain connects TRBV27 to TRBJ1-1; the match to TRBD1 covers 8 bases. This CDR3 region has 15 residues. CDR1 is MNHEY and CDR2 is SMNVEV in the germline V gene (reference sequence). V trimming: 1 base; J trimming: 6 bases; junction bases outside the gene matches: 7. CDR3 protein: CASSLFPGGLSEAFF. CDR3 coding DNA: TGTGCCAGCAGTTTATTCCCAGGGGGCCTGTCTGAAGCTTTCTTT.

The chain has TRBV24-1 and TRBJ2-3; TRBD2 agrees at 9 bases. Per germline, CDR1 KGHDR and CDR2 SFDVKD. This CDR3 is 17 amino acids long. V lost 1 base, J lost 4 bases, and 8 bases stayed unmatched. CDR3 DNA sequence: TGTGCCACCAGTGATTTCCTTGGGACTAGCATACCAGATACGCAGTATTTT. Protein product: CATSDFLGTSIPDTQYF.

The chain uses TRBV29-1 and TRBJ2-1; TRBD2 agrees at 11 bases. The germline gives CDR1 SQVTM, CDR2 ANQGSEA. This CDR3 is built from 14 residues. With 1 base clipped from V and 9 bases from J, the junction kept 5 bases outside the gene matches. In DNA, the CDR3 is TGCAGCGTTGAAGTAGCGGGAGGGACCAGTGAGCAGTTCTTC. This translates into CSVEVAGGTSEQFF.

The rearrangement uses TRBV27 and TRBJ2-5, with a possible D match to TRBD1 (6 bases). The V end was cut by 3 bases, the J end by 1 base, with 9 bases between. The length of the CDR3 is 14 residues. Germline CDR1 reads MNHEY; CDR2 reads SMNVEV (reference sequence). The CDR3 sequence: CASSFLGAQETQYF. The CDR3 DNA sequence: TGTGCCAGCAGTTTTTTGGGGGCCCAAGAGACCCAGTACTTC.

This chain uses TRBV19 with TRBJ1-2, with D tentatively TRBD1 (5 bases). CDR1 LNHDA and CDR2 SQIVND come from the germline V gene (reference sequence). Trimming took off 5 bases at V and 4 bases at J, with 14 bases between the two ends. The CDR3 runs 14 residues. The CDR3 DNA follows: TGTGCCAGTAGTTCCGCGGGGGACCTCTATGGCTACACCTTC. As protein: CASSSAGDLYGYTF.

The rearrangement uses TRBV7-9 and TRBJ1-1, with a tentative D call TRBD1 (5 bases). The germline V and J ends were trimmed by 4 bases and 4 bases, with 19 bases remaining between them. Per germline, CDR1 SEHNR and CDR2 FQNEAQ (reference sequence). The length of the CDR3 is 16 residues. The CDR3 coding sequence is TGTGCCAGCAGCTCCCGGGACTCTACCTGGGGCACTGAAGCTTTCTTT. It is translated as CASSSRDSTWGTEAFF.

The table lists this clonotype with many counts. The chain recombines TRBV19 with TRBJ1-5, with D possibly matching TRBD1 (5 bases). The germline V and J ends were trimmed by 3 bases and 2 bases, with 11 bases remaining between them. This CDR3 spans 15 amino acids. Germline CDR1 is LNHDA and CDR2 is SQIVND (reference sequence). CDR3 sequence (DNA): TGTGCCAGTAGTATCGAGGGCAGGGGCAATCAGCCCCAGCATTTT. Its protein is CASSIEGRGNQPQHF.

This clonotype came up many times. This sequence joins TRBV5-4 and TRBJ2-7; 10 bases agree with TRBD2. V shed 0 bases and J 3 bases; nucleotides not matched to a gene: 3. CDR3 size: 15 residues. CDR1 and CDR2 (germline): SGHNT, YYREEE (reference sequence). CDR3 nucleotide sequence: TGTGCCAGCAGCTTGGTTCCTAGCGGGGGCTACGAGCAGTACTTC. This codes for CASSLVPSGGYEQYF.

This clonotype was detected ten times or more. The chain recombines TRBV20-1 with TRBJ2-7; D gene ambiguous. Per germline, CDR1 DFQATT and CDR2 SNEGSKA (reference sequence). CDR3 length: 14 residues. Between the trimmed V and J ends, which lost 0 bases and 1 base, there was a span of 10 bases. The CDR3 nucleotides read TGCAGTGCTAGAGATATTGACTTTTCCTACGAGCAGTACTTC. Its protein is CSARDIDFSYEQYF.

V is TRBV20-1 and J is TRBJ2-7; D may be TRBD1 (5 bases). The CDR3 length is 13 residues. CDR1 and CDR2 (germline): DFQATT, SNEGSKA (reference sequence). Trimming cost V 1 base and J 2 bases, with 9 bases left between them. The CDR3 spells CSARGTDTYEQYF. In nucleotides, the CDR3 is TGCAGTGCTAGAGGGACGGACACCTACGAGCAGTACTTC.